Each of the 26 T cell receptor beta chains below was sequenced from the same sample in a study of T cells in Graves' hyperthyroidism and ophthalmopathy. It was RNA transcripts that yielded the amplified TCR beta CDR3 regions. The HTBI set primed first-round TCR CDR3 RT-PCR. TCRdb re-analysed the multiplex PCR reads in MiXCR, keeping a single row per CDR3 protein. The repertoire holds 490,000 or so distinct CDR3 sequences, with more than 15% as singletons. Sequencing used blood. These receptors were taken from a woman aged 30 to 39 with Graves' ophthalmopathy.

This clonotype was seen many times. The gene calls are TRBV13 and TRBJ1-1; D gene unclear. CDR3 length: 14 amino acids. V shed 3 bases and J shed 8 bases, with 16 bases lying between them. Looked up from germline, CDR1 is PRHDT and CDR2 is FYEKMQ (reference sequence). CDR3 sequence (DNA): TGTGCCAGCAGCTTCCCCCGAATAGGGATAGAAGCTTTCTTT. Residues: CASSFPRIGIEAFF.

The DNA for the CDR3 is TGTGCCTGGGACAGGGGACGAGGCTACACCTTC. This gives the protein CAWDRGRGYTF. The chain has TRBV30 and TRBJ1-2, with 8 bases matching TRBD1. V trimming: 5 bases; J trimming: 8 bases; junction bases outside the gene matches: 4. CDR3 length: 11 residues. CDR1 and CDR2 (germline): GTSNPN, SVGIG (reference sequence).

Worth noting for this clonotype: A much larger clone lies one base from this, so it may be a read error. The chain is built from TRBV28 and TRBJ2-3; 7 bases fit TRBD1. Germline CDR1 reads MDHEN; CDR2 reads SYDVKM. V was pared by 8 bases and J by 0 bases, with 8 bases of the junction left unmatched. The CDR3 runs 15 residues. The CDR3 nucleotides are TGTGCCAGCTGGACAGGCCACGCTAGCACAGATACGCAGTATTTT. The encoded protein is CASWTGHASTDTQYF.

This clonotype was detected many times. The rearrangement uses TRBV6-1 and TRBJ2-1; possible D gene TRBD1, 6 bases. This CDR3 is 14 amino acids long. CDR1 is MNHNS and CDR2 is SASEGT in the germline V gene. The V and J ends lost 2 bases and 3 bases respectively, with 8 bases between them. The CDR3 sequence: CASSEYRVYNEQFF. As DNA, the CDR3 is TGTGCCAGCAGTGAATACAGGGTCTACAATGAGCAGTTCTTC.

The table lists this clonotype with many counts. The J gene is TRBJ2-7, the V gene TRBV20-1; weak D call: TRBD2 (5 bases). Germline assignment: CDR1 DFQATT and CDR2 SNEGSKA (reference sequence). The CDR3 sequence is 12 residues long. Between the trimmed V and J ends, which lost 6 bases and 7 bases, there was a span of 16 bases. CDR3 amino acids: CSAAPLPGEQYF. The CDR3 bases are TGCAGTGCCGCCCCGTTGCCGGGGGAGCAGTACTTC.

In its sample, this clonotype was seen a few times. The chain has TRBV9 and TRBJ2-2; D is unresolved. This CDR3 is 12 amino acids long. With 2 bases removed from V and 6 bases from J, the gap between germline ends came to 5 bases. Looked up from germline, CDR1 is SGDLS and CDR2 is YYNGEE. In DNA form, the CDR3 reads TGTGCCAGCAGCGTTCGTCCCGGGGAGCTGTTTTTT. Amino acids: CASSVRPGELFF.

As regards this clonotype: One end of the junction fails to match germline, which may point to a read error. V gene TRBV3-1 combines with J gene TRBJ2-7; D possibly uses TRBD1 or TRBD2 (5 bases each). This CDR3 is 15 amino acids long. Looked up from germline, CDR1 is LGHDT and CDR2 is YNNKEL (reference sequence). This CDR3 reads CSSSLTGISGNEQYF. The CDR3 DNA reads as TGTTCCAGCAGCCTCACAGGCATTTCGGGGAACGAGCAGTACTTC.

CDR3 sequence (DNA): TGTGCCAGCAGCCCAGCGAGGGGTAGCAATCAGCCCCAGCATTTT. The encoded protein is CASSPARGSNQPQHF. J is TRBJ1-5 and V is TRBV3-1; D is possibly TRBD1 (5 bases). Germline CDR1 and CDR2: LGHDT and YNNKEL (reference sequence). The CDR3 sequence is 15 residues long. V dropped 4 bases and J dropped 0 bases, with 10 bases sitting between them.

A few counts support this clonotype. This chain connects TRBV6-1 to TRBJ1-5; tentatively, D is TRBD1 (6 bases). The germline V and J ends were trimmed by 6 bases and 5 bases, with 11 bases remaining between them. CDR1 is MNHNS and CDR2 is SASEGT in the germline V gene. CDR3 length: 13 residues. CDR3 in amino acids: CASRTGLYQPQHF. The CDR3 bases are TGTGCCAGCAGAACAGGGCTCTATCAGCCCCAGCATTTT.

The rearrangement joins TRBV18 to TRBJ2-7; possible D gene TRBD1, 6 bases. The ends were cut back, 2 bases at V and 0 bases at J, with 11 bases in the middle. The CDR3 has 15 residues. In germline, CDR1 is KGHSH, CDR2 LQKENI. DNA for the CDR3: TGTGCCAGCTCACCAGGAACGGGACACTCCTACGAGCAGTACTTC. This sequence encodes CASSPGTGHSYEQYF. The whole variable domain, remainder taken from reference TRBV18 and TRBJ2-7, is NAGVMQNPRHLVRRRGQEARLRCSPMKGHSHVYWYRQLPEEGLKFMVYLQKENIIDESGMPKERFSAEFPKEGPSILRIQQVVRGDSAAYFCASSPGTGHSYEQYFGPGTRLTVT.

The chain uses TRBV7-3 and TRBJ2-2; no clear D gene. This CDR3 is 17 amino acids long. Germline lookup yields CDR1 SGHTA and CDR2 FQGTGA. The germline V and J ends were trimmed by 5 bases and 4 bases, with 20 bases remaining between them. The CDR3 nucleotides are TGTGCCAGCAGCCCCCCGGCCCCGGGCTGGGGCACCGGGGAGCTGTTTTTT. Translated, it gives CASSPPAPGWGTGELFF.

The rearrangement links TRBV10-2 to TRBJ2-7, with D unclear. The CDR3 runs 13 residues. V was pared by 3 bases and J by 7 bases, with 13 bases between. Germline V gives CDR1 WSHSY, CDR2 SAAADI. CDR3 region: CASSDPDLFEQYF. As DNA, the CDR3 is TGCGCCAGCAGTGATCCGGACCTCTTTGAGCAGTACTTC.

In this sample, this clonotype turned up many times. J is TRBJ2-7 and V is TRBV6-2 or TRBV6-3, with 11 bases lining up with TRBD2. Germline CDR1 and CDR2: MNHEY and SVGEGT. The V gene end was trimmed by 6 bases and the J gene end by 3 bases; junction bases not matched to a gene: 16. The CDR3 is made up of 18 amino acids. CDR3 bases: TGTGCCAGCAGGGCCGACAGATTCGGACTAGCGGGTGACTACGAGCAGTACTTC. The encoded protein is CASRADRFGLAGDYEQYF.

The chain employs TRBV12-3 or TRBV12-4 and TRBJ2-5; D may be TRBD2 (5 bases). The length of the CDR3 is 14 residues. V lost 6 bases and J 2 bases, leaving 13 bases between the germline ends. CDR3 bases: TGTGCCAGCAGCAAGGGAGACGAGCAAGAGACCCAGTACTTC. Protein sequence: CASSKGDEQETQYF.

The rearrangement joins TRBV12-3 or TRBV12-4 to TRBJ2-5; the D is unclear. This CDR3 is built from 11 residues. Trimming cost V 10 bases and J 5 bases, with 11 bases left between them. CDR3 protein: CANRDLETQYF. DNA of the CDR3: TGTGCCAACCGAGACCTGGAGACCCAGTACTTC.

CDR3: CASSPSGTGDLYTGELFF. The CDR3 DNA reads as TGCGCCAGCAGCCCATCCGGGACAGGGGATTTGTACACCGGGGAGCTGTTTTTT. The rearrangement uses TRBV5-1 and TRBJ2-2; 10 bases line up with TRBD1. V was clipped by 4 bases and J by 3 bases; unmatched bases: 12. The CDR3 runs 18 residues. The germline CDR1 and CDR2 sequences are SGHRS and YFSETQ. Based on the CDR3 plus reference TRBV5-1 and TRBJ2-2, the full variable domain is KAGVTQTPRYLIKTRGQQVTLSCSPISGHRSVSWYQQTPGQGLQFLFEYFSETQRNKGNFPGRFSGRQFSNSRSEMNVSTLELGDSALYLCASSPSGTGDLYTGELFFGEGSRLTVL.

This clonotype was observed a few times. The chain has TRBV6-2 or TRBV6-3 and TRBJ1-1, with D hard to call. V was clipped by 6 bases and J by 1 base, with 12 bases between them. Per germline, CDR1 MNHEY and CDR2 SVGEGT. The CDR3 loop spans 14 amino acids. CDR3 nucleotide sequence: TGTGCCAGCAGCAAAAGGGAGACGAACACTGAAGCTTTCTTT. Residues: CASSKRETNTEAFF.

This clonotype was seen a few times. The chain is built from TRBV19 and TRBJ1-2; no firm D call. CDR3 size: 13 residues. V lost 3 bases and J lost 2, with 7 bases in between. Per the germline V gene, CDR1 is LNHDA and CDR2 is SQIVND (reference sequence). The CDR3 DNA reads TGTGCCAGTAGTATTACACCGAACTATGGCTACACCTTC. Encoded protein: CASSITPNYGYTF.

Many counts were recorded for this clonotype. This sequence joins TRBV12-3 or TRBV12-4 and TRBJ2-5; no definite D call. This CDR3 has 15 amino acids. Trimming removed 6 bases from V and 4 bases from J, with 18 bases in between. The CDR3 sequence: CASSTTSARIETQYF. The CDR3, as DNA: TGTGCCAGCAGCACAACGTCAGCCCGCATAGAGACCCAGTACTTC.

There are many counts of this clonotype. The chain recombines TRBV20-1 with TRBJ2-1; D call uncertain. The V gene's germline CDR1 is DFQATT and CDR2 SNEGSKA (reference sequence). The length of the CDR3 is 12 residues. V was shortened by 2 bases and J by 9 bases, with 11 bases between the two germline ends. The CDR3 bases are TGCAGTGCTAGATCGTTGAGTCCTGAGCAGTTCTTC. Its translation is CSARSLSPEQFF.

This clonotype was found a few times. CDR3 sequence reads: CASSLSLDIDNEQFF. CDR3 DNA sequence: TGTGCCAGCAGCTTGTCTCTGGACATAGACAATGAGCAGTTCTTC. This chain uses TRBV5-4 with TRBJ2-1, with D perhaps matching TRBD1 (5 bases). This CDR3 is built from 15 residues. The ends were cut back, 1 base at V and 5 bases at J, with 13 bases in the middle. Germline V CDR1 and CDR2: SGHNT, YYREEE (reference sequence).

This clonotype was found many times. The CDR3 nucleotides read TGTGCCAGCAGCCTCCACGGACTAGCTGAGCAGTACTTC. Protein: CASSLHGLAEQYF. V usage is TRBV7-2 and J usage is TRBJ2-7; 8 bases align to TRBD2. This CDR3 has 13 amino acids. Losses at the gene ends were 5 bases for V and 7 bases for J; bases not matched to a gene: 7. The germline V gene has CDR1 SGHTA and CDR2 FQGNSA.

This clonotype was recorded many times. The CDR3 region has the DNA TGTGCCAGCAGCTTAGCGGGATCCTACAATGAGCAGTTCTTC. Protein sequence: CASSLAGSYNEQFF. This chain links TRBV19 with TRBJ2-1; TRBD2 aligns across 8 bases. Germline V gene data show CDR1 as LNHDA and CDR2 as SQIVND (reference sequence). This CDR3 comprises 14 residues. V shed 9 bases and J 1 base; nucleotides not matched to a gene: 5.

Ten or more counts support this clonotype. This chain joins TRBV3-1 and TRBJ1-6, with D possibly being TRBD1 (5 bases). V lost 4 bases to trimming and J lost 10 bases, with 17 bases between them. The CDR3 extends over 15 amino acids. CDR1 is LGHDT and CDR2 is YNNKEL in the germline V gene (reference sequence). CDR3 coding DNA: TGTGCCAGCAGCCCGACCGGTGGGTCAGGGTCACCCCTCCACTTT. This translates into CASSPTGGSGSPLHF.

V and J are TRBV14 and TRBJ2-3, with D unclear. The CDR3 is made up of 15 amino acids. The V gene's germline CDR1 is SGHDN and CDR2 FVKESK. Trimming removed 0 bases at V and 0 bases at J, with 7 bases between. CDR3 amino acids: CASSQERISTDTQYF. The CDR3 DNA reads TGTGCCAGCAGCCAAGAGCGGATAAGCACAGATACGCAGTATTTT.

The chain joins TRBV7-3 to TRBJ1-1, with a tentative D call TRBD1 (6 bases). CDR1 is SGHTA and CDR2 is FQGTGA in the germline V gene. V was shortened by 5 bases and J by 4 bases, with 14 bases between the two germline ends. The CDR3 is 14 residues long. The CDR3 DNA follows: TGTGCCAGCAGCCCCTTAGGGGGGTCCACTGAAGCTTTCTTT. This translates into CASSPLGGSTEAFF.